This TCR beta chain was observed in a study of T cell changes during pregnancy in multiple sclerosis. TCRdb's table, derived via immunoSEQ multiplex PCR, lists solely in-frame clones and lacks some. The sample records about 44,000 clones, approximately 88% being singletons. Germline V CDR1 and CDR2: MNHNS, SASEGT. There are 13 residues in the CDR3. V dropped 9 bases and J dropped 3; count of bases not matched to a gene: 5. The sequencing used CD4+ T cells from peripheral blood mononuclear cells, collected in the first trimester of pregnancy. The chain uses TRBV6-1 and TRBJ2-7; TRBD1 aligns across 10 bases. The sequence derives from a female donor with multiple sclerosis, enrolled in a pregnancy study. DNA for the CDR3: TGTGCCAGGATCCGGGACAGGGGCTACGAGCAGTACTTC. This translates into CARIRDRGYEQYF.